This T cell receptor (beta chain) is from a study of long-term antiretroviral therapy in people with HIV. The study's findings and limits: Those clones which expanded before ART made up the dominant part of the repertoire at all time points.

Survey level was the resolution at which the v3.0 immunoSEQ assay ran. A per-sample goal of about 40,000-55,000 T-cell genomes was targeted by sequencing. Some clones are missing from TCRdb's copy, which holds only in-frame ones; the method was immunoSEQ multiplex PCR. The data show roughly 44,000 clones, about 95% seen once. Germline CDR1 GTSNPN, CDR2 SVGIG (reference sequence). CDR3 length equals 12 residues. V was clipped by 2 bases and J by 5 bases, with 7 bases between them. The samples comprised about 0.95-11 million cryopreserved PBMC ahead of DNA extraction. A remark on this clone: What it binds is not known.

The genes are TRBV30 and TRBJ2-1; no definite D call. The input for sequencing was unsorted PBMCs, taken 3.7 years after starting antiretroviral therapy. The sequence was obtained from a woman between 45 and 60 years old with HIV. CDR3 in amino acids: CAWSKGHNEQFF. In DNA, the CDR3 is TGTGCCTGGAGTAAGGGCCACAATGAGCAGTTCTTC.